This T cell receptor beta chain was sequenced in a study of T cell responses to AZD1222 COVID-19 vaccine. Study findings and constraints: The sample set comprised mostly white British donors with more females, and clonal diversity was possibly underestimated. Repertoires were obtained solely post-peak T cell response.

The table came from immunoSEQ multiplex PCR; TCRdb's copy has only in-frame clones and leaves some out. The table includes nearly 80,000 clones, around 84% detected once. The CDR3 is made up of 18 amino acids. V gave up 5 bases and J gave up 4 bases; unmatched junction bases: 14. Per the germline V gene, CDR1 is SGHVS and CDR2 is FNYEAQ. The count of this clone is one. Its cognate antigen is unknown. The sequencing used peripheral blood, collected on day 0 of AZD1222 vaccination. The clonotype comes from an adult in good health. This chain links TRBV7-6 with TRBJ2-2, with 9 bases aligning to TRBD1. The CDR3 loop reads CASSPPGQGLIGTGELFF. The DNA for the CDR3 is TGTGCCAGCAGCCCCCCGGGACAGGGACTTATCGGCACCGGGGAGCTGTTTTTT. The full variable domain, completed using reference TRBV7-6 and TRBJ2-2, is GAGVSQSPRYKVTKRGQDVALRCDPISGHVSLYWYRQALGQGPEFLTYFNYEAQQDKSGLPNDRFSAERPEGSISTLTIQRTEQRDSAMYRCASSPPGQGLIGTGELFFGEGSRLTVL.